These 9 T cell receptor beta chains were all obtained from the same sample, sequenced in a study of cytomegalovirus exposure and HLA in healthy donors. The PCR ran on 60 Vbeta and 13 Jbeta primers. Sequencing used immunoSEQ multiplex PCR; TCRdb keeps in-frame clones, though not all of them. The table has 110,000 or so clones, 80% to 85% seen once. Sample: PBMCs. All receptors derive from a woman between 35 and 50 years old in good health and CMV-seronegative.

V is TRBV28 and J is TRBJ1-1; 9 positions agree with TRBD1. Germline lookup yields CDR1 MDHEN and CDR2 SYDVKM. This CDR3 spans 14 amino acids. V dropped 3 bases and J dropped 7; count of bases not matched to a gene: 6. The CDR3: CASSLGQGYLEAFF. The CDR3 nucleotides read TGTGCCAGCAGTTTGGGACAGGGTTATCTTGAAGCTTTCTTT.

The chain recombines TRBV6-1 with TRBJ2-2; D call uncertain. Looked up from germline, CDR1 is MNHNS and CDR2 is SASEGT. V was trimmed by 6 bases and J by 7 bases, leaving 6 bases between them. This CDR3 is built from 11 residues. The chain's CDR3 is CASSPHGELFF. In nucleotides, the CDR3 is TGTGCCAGCAGCCCCCACGGGGAGCTGTTTTTT.

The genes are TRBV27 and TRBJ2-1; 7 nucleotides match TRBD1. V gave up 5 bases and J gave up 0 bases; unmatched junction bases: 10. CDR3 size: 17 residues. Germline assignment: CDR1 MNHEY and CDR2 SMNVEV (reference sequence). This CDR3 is CASSPQRDSFSYNEQFF. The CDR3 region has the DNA TGTGCCAGCAGTCCCCAACGGGACAGCTTCTCCTACAATGAGCAGTTCTTC.

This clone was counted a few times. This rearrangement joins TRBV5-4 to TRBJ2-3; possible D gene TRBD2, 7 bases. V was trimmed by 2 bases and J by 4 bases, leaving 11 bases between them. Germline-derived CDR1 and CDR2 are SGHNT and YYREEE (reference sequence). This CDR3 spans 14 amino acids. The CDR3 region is CASSFVGGADTQYF. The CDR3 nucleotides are TGTGCCAGCAGCTTTGTAGGGGGGGCAGATACGCAGTATTTT.

The CDR3 DNA reads TGTGCCAGCAGCCAAGTGAGGGGGACTAATGAAAAACTGTTTTTT. It codes for CASSQVRGTNEKLFF. The chain employs TRBV4-2 and TRBJ1-4, with D perhaps TRBD1 (6 bases). V gave up 1 base and J gave up 2 bases, with 8 bases separating them. Germline V lookup: CDR1 LGHNA, CDR2 YNFKEQ. The CDR3 covers 15 residues.

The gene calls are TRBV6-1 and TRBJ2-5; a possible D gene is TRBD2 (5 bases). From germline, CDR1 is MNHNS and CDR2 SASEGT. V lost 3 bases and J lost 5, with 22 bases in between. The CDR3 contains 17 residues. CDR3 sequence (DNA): TGTGCCAGCAGTGATAGGCGGGCGGACCACGGTGGGGAGACCCAGTACTTC. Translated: CASSDRRADHGGETQYF.

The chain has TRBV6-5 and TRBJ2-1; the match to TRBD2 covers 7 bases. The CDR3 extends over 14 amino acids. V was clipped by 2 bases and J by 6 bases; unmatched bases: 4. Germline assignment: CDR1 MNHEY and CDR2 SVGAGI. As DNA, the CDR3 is TGTGCCAGCAGTTACGGCGGGAGCATCAATGAGCAGTTCTTC. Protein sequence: CASSYGGSINEQFF.

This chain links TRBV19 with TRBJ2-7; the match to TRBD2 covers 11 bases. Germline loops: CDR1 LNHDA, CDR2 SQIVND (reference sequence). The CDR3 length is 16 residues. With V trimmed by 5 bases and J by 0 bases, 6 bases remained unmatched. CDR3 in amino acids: CASSPTGLAASYEQYF. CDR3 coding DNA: TGTGCCAGTAGTCCTACGGGACTAGCGGCCTCCTACGAGCAGTACTTC.

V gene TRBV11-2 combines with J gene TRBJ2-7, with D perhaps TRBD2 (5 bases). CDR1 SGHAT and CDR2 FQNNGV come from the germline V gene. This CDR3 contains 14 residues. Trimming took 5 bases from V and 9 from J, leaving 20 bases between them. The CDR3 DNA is TGTGCCAGCAGCCCTAGCCGAGGGTCGGGATCGCAGTACTTC. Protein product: CASSPSRGSGSQYF.